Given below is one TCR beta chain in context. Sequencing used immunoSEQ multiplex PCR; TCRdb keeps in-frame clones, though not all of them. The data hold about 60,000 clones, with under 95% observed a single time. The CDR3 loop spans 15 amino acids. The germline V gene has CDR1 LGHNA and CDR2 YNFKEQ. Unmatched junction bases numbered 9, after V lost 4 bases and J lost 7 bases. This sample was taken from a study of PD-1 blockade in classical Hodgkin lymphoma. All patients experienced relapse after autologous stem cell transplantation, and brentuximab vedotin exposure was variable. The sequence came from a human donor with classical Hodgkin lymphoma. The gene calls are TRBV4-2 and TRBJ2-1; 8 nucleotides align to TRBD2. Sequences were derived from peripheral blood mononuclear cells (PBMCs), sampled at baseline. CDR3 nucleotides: TGTGCCAGCAGCCCCACAGCGGGAGCTTATAATGAGCAGTTCTTC. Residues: CASSPTAGAYNEQFF.